This TCR beta chain was found in a study of vaccination and CD4 T cells after COVID-19. Across the study: Two doses of either BNT162b2 or mRNA-1273 vaccine were given to participants. Post-COVID samples had a sampling time that fell a median roughly 92 days after diagnosis (range 35 to 161).

V lost 5 bases, J lost 6 bases, and 7 bases stayed unmatched. This CDR3 spans 16 amino acids. Germline-derived CDR1 and CDR2 are SGHTA and FQGTGA. TCRdb called the PCR reads again in MiXCR, with one record for every CDR3 protein. The sample holds around 20,000 distinct CDR3 sequences, 60% to 75% seen once. This TCR was recovered from a human donor who had recovered from COVID-19. Sequenced material: CD4+ T cells from blood, taken after SARS-CoV-2 vaccination. This chain uses TRBV7-3 with TRBJ2-1; 13 bases are a match to TRBD2. CDR3 sequence reads: CASSLRTSGRLNEQFF. The CDR3 coding sequence is TGTGCCAGCAGCCTCAGGACTAGCGGGAGACTCAATGAGCAGTTCTTC.